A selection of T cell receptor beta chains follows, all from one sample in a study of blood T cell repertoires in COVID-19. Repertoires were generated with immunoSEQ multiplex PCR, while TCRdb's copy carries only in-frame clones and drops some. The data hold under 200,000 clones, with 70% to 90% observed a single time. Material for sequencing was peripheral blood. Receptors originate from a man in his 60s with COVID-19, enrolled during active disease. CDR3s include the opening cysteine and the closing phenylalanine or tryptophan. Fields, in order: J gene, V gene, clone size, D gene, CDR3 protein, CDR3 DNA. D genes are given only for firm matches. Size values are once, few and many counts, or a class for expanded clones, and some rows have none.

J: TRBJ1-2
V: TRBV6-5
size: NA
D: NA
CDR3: CASSYQQGHGYTF
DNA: TGTGCCAGCAGTTACCAGCAGGGGCATGGCTACACCTTC

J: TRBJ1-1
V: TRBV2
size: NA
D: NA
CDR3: CASRGGLPSAAFF
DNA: TGTGCCAGCAGAGGGGGTCTACCTTCGGCAGCTTTCTTT

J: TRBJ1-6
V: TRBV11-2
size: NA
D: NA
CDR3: CASSLGGDLISPLHF
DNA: TGTGCCAGCAGCTTAGGGGGAGATCTTATTTCACCCCTCCACTTT

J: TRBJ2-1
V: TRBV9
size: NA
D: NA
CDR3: CASSVAAGAQEQFF
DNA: TGTGCCAGCAGCGTAGCCGCGGGGGCACAGGAGCAGTTCTTC

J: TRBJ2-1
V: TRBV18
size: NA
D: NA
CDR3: CASSPRTPGNEQFF
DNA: TGTGCCAGCTCACCACGGACACCAGGGAATGAGCAGTTCTTC

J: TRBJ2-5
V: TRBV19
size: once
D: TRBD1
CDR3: CASSHRDRVLLRQETQYF
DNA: TGTGCCAGTAGTCACCGGGACAGGGTTTTATTGCGGCAAGAGACCCAGTACTTC

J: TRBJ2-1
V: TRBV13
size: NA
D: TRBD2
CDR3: CASSLRLAGAGEQFF
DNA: TGTGCCAGCAGCCTCCGACTAGCGGGAGCGGGTGAGCAGTTCTTC

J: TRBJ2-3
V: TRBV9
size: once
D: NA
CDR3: CASSVVLGATDTQYF
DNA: TGTGCCAGCAGCGTAGTACTTGGGGCCACAGATACGCAGTATTTT

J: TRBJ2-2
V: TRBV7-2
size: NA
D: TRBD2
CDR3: CASSLRASGIFRRELFF
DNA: TGTGCCAGCAGCTTGAGGGCTAGCGGCATTTTTCGGAGGGAGCTGTTTTTT

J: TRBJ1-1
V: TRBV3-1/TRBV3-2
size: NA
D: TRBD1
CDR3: CASSQTDRGGTEAFF
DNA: TGTGCCAGCAGCCAGACGGACAGGGGGGGTACTGAAGCTTTCTTT

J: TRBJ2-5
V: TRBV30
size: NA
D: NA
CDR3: CAWSRRRERETQYF
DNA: TGTGCCTGGAGTAGAAGACGGGAGAGGGAGACCCAGTACTTC

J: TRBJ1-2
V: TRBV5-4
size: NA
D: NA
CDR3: CASSLVAGYGYTF
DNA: TGTGCCAGCAGCTTGGTTGCAGGCTATGGCTACACCTTC

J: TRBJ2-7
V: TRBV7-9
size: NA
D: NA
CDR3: CASSTDGGREQYF
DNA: TGTGCCAGCAGCACGGACGGTGGGAGGGAGCAGTACTTC

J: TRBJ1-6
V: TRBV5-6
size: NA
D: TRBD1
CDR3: CASSLRGGGLPPLHF
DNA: TGTGCCAGCAGCTTGAGAGGGGGCGGTCTGCCACCCCTCCACTTT

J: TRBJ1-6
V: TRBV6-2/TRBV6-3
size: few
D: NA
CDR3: CASSYSSSLGGSPLHF
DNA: TGTGCCAGCAGTTACTCGAGCAGCCTTGGGGGCTCACCCCTCCACTTT

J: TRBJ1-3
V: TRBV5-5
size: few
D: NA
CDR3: CASSFTDSGNTIYF
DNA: TGTGCCAGCAGCTTCACAGATTCTGGAAACACCATATATTTT

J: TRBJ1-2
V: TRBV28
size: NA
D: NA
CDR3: CASSAGTYGYTF
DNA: TGTGCCAGCAGTGCGGGGACCTATGGCTACACCTTC

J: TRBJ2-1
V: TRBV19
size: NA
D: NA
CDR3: CASSATGASKQFF
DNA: TGTGCCAGTAGTGCAACGGGAGCAAGTAAGCAGTTCTTC

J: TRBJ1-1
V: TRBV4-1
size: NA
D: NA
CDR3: CASSPRTATNTEAFF
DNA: TGCGCCAGCAGCCCCCGGACAGCTACGAACACTGAAGCTTTCTTT

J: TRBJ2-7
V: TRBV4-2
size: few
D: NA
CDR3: CASSQEEQGSYEQYF
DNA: TGTGCCAGCAGCCAAGAAGAACAGGGCTCCTACGAGCAGTACTTC

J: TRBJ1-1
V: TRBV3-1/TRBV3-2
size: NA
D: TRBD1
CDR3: CASSPGQAYTEAFF
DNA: TGTGCCAGCAGCCCGGGACAGGCCTACACTGAAGCTTTCTTT

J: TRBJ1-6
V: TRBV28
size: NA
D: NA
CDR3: CASSPPGNYNSPLHF
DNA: TGTGCCAGCAGCCCGCCGGGGAACTATAATTCACCCCTCCACTTT

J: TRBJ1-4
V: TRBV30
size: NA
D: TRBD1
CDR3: CAWSRGGDEKLFF
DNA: TGTGCCTGGAGTAGAGGGGGCGATGAAAAACTGTTTTTT

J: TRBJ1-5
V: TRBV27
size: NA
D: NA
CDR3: CASSPLARGPQHF
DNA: TGTGCCAGCAGTCCTCTGGCTAGGGGGCCCCAGCATTTT

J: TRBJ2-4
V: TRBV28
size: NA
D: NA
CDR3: CASSLPGVNIQYF
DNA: TGTGCCAGCAGTTTACCGGGGGTAAACATTCAGTACTTC

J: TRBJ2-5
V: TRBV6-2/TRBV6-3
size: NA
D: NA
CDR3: CASSYSIEDQETQYF
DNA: TGTGCCAGCAGTTACAGCATCGAAGATCAAGAGACCCAGTACTTC

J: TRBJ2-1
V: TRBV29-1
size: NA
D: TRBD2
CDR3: CSVAGLAGGYEQFF
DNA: TGCAGCGTTGCCGGACTAGCGGGAGGCTATGAGCAGTTCTTC

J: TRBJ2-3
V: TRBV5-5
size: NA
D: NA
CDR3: CASAPTGSDTQYF
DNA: TGTGCCAGCGCCCCCACAGGGTCGGATACGCAGTATTTT

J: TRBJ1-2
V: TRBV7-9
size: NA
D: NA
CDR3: CASSYQEPYGYTF
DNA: TGTGCCAGCAGCTACCAAGAGCCCTATGGCTACACCTTC

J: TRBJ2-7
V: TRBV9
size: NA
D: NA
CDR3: CASSVDDYYEQYF
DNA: TGTGCCAGCAGCGTAGATGACTACTACGAGCAGTACTTC

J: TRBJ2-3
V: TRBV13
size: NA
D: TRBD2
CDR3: CASSAPLAGGPTQYF
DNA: TGTGCCAGCAGCGCCCCGCTAGCGGGAGGGCCAACGCAGTATTTT

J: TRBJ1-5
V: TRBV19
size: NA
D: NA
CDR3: CASSFGRQGNQPQHF
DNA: TGTGCCAGTAGTTTTGGGAGACAGGGCAATCAGCCCCAGCATTTT

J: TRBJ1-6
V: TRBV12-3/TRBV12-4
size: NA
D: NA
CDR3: CASSEGSPLHF
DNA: TGTGCCAGCAGTGAGGGTTCACCCCTCCACTTT

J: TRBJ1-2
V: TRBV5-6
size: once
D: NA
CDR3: CASSSPPTRTNYGYTF
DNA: TGTGCCAGCAGCTCACCCCCGACACGTACTAACTATGGCTACACCTTC

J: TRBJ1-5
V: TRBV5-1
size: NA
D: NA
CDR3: CASSLEQGTQPQHF
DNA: TGCGCCAGCAGCTTGGAGCAGGGGACGCAGCCCCAGCATTTT

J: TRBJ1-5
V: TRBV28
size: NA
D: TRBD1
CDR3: CASREDREVGSNQPQHF
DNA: TGTGCCAGCAGAGAAGACAGGGAAGTAGGTAGTAATCAGCCCCAGCATTTT

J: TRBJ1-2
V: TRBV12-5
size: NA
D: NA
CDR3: CASGFREDYGYTF
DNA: TGTGCTAGTGGTTTTCGGGAGGACTATGGCTACACCTTC

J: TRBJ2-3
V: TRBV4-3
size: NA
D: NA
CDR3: CASSQVRGKDTQYF
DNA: TGCGCCAGCAGCCAGGTACGGGGAAAAGATACGCAGTATTTT

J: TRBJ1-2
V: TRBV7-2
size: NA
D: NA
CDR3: CASSSSTANYGYTF
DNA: TGTGCCAGCAGCTCCTCGACTGCGAACTATGGCTACACCTTC

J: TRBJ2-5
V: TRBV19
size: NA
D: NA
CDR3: CASSIQGGKETQYF
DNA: TGTGCCAGTAGTATTCAGGGGGGTAAAGAGACCCAGTACTTC

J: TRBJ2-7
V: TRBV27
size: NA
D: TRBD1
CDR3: CASSQGQGWYF
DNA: TGTGCCAGCAGTCAGGGACAGGGCTGGTACTTC

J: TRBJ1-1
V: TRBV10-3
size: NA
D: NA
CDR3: CAISESRVSNTEAFF
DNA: TGTGCCATCAGTGAGTCGAGGGTCAGTAACACTGAAGCTTTCTTT

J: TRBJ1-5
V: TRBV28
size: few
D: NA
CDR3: CASSFSTMQGIGHF
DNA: TGTGCCAGCAGTTTTAGCACAATGCAGGGAATAGGGCATTTT

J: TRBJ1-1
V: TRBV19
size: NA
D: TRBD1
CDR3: CASTHRGSNTEAFF
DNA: TGTGCCAGTACTCACAGGGGGTCGAACACTGAAGCTTTCTTT

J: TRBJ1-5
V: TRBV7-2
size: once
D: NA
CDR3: CASSLDPSRGQPQHF
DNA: TGTGCCAGCAGCTTAGACCCAAGCCGGGGGCAGCCCCAGCATTTT

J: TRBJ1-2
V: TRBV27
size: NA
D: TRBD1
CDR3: CASSLSGTGGFGYTF
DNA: TGTGCCAGCAGTTTATCGGGGACAGGGGGCTTTGGCTACACCTTC

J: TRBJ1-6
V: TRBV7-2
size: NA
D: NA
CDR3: CASSGGRPNSPLHF
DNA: TGTGCCAGCAGCGGAGGGAGGCCAAATTCACCCCTCCACTTT

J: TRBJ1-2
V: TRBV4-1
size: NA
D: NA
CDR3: CASSQDQGPYGYTF
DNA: TGCGCCAGCAGCCAAGACCAGGGGCCCTATGGCTACACCTTC

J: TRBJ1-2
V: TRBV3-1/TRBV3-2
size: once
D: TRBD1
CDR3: CASSQAGQGAYGYTF
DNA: TGTGCCAGCAGCCAAGCTGGACAGGGTGCCTATGGCTACACCTTC

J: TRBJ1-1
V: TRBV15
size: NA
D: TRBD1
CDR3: CATSREDRGTTEAFF
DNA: TGTGCCACCAGCAGAGAGGACAGGGGAACTACTGAAGCTTTCTTT

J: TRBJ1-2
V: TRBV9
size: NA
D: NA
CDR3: CASSAPGRNYGYTF
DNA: TGTGCCAGCAGCGCGCCGGGTCGGAACTATGGCTACACCTTC